This TCR beta chain was identified during a study of T cell responses to AZD1222 COVID-19 vaccine. Measured with immunoSEQ multiplex PCR; TCRdb has only the in-frame clones, and not every one. The table records around 61,000 clones, roughly 88% of them present only once. The ends were cut back, 4 bases at V and 1 base at J, with 23 bases in the middle. The CDR3 spans 18 residues. CDR1 SGHTA and CDR2 FQGNSA come from the germline V gene. Study results and caveats: Repertoire samples came only from after the peak T cell response. Nearly half of spike-specific TCRs reportedly target variant regions that are unmutated in the B.1.351 and B.1.1.7 variants. The sample set comprised mostly white British donors with more females, and clonal diversity was possibly underestimated. Elevations in Spike-specific TCR breadth and depth followed administration of two AZD1222 doses.

Turning to this clone: Its antigen is not known.

The sample consisted of peripheral blood, taken on day 0 of AZD1222 vaccination. The genes are TRBV7-2 and TRBJ2-7; possibly TRBD1 for D (6 bases). This sequence originates from an adult in good health. The CDR3 spells CASSYDLLTGLPSYEQYF. Written as DNA, the CDR3 is TGTGCCAGCAGCTACGACCTCTTGACAGGCCTCCCATCCTACGAGCAGTACTTC. The complete variable domain, with remaining parts taken from reference TRBV7-2 and TRBJ2-7, reads GAGVSQSPSNKVTEKGKDVELRCDPISGHTALYWYRQSLGQGLEFLIYFQGNSAPDKSGLPSDRFSAERTGGSVSTLTIQRTQQEDSAVYLCASSYDLLTGLPSYEQYFGPGTRLTVT.